The 3 T cell receptor beta chains reported below all come from one sample, sequenced in a study of vaccination and CD4 T cells after COVID-19. TCRdb reanalysed the PCR reads using MiXCR and keeps one entry per CDR3 protein. Here the sample spans about 20,000 distinct CDR3 sequences, less than 65% being singletons. The sequenced sample was CD4+ T cells from blood, obtained after SARS-CoV-2 vaccination. The origin of the receptors is a human donor who had recovered from COVID-19.

This clonotype was picked up one time. The gene calls are TRBV2 and TRBJ2-2; tentatively, D is TRBD2 (5 bases). Per germline, CDR1 SNHLY and CDR2 FYNNEI. V was cut by 3 bases and J by 7 bases, with 12 bases left in between. CDR3 length: 14 amino acids. The CDR3 nucleotides are TGTGCCAGCAGTGATGGTCTAGCCAACGGGGAGCTGTTTTTT. Translated, it gives CASSDGLANGELFF.

The chain links TRBV28 to TRBJ2-6; D perhaps matches TRBD2 (6 bases). Germline CDR1 is MDHEN and CDR2 is SYDVKM. The CDR3 has 17 residues. V was trimmed by 1 base and J by 0 bases, leaving 10 bases between them. CDR3 DNA sequence: TGTGCCAGCAGTTTATATCAGGGAGGCTCTGGGGCCAACGTCCTGACTTTC. Translated, it gives CASSLYQGGSGANVLTF.

The chain is built from TRBV28 and TRBJ2-1; no clear D. The V gene's germline CDR1 is MDHEN and CDR2 SYDVKM. The CDR3 is 13 amino acids. V was shortened by 3 bases and J by 9 bases, with 12 bases between the two germline ends. CDR3 loop: CASSLVGSTEQFF. The CDR3 DNA reads as TGTGCCAGCAGTTTGGTTGGCTCCACTGAGCAGTTCTTC.